This T cell receptor beta chain was documented in a study of blood T cells in healthy people across ages. The second PCR ran roughly 7 to 12 cycles with a sample-barcoded 5' primer and J-beta primers. TCRdb passed the 5' RACE reads through MiXCR, listing each CDR3 protein once. Of 790,000 or so distinct CDR3 sequences listed, more than 55% are singletons. In regard to this clonotype: This could be a read error, since a much larger clone is one nucleotide away.

Germline V gene sequence: CDR1 MNHEY, CDR2 SMNVEV (reference sequence). Between the trimmed V and J ends, which lost 3 bases and 6 bases, there was a span of 4 bases. The CDR3 has 11 residues. The clonotype was recovered from a man in his forties in good health. J is TRBJ2-3 and V is TRBV27; D unclear. The sequenced material came from blood. Written as DNA, the CDR3 is TGTGCCAGCAGTTTTTGGGATACGCAGTATTTT. This translates into CASSFWDTQYF.